One and the same sample provided the 21 T cell receptor beta chains below, sequenced in a study of cytomegalovirus exposure and HLA in healthy donors. The PCR used 60 Vbeta and 13 Jbeta primers. The assay was immunoSEQ multiplex PCR, and TCRdb's table has in-frame clones only and misses some. The table lists some 130,000 clones, approximately 74% of them singletons. Input material: PBMCs. These receptors originate from a male donor in good health and CMV-seronegative.

The chain recombines TRBV19 with TRBJ1-1, with D possibly TRBD1 on 5 matching bases. The germline CDR1 and CDR2 sequences are LNHDA and SQIVND (reference sequence). V lost 8 bases and J lost 4, with 20 bases in between. This CDR3 comprises 15 residues. This CDR3 is CASSAGLGPATEAFF. In nucleotides, the CDR3 is TGTGCCAGTTCCGCTGGTCTGGGGCCGGCCACTGAAGCTTTCTTT.

This sequence joins TRBV27 and TRBJ2-7; D is perhaps TRBD2 (5 bases). The V and J ends lost 3 bases and 2 bases respectively, with 14 bases between them. CDR3 size: 15 residues. Germline-derived CDR1 and CDR2 are MNHEY and SMNVEV (reference sequence). The CDR3 protein is CASSFGRGPTYEQYF. DNA for the CDR3: TGTGCCAGCAGTTTTGGCCGCGGGCCGACCTACGAGCAGTACTTC.

CDR3 in amino acids: CASKEGQGVGTEAFF. The CDR3 region has the DNA TGCGCCAGCAAGGAGGGCCAGGGTGTGGGGACTGAAGCTTTCTTT. V gene TRBV4-3 combines with J gene TRBJ1-1; D perhaps matches TRBD1 (5 bases). The CDR3 spans 15 residues. Germline lookup yields CDR1 LGHNA and CDR2 YSLEER. Trimming took off 7 bases at V and 5 bases at J, with 20 bases between the two ends.

The chain combines TRBV28 with TRBJ2-1, with a possible D match to TRBD2 (5 bases). Germline-derived CDR1 and CDR2 are MDHEN and SYDVKM. This CDR3 region has 14 residues. Trimming left V 7 bases short and J 3 bases short, with 13 bases between. The CDR3 DNA follows: TGTGCCAGCACCCTCACTGGAGGCTACAATGAGCAGTTCTTC. This sequence encodes CASTLTGGYNEQFF.

This clone was seen once. CDR3 sequence reads: CASSLEPGLQTSGNTIYF. CDR3 DNA: TGTGCCAGCAGCTTAGAACCGGGACTGCAAACGTCTGGAAACACCATATATTTT. This chain joins TRBV7-8 and TRBJ1-3, with TRBD1 as a possible D gene (5 bases). V was pared by 1 base and J by 1 base, with 17 bases between. Germline-derived CDR1 and CDR2 are SGHVS and FQNEAQ. This CDR3 has 18 amino acids.

The gene calls are TRBV5-6 and TRBJ2-7; D is possibly TRBD1 (6 bases). Per germline, CDR1 SGHDT and CDR2 YYEEEE. The CDR3 loop spans 14 amino acids. Deletions cut 3 bases from V and 5 bases from J, with 15 bases between. The CDR3 region has the DNA TGTGCCAGCAGCTCCAACAGGGTAGGGGACGAGCAGTACTTC. Translation gives CASSSNRVGDEQYF. The whole variable domain, filled in from reference TRBV5-6 and TRBJ2-7, reads DAGVTQSPTHLIKTRGQQVTLRCSPKSGHDTVSWYQQALGQGPQFIFQYYEEEERQRGNFPDRFSGHQFPNYSSELNVNALLLGDSALYLCASSSNRVGDEQYFGPGTRLTVT.

This clone was detected once. The rearrangement links TRBV13 to TRBJ1-4; D gene ambiguous. In germline, CDR1 is PRHDT, CDR2 FYEKMQ (reference sequence). V was trimmed by 0 bases and J by 5 bases, leaving 4 bases between them. CDR3 length equals 13 residues. The CDR3 DNA reads TGTGCCAGCAGCTTAGGCTTCAATGAAAAACTGTTTTTT. Its translation: CASSLGFNEKLFF.

This clone was observed once. The V gene is TRBV19, the J gene TRBJ2-5; D is possibly TRBD2 (6 bases). Trimming left V 6 bases short and J 5 bases short, with 13 bases between. Germline V gene sequence: CDR1 LNHDA, CDR2 SQIVND (reference sequence). The CDR3 loop spans 13 amino acids. The CDR3 bases are TGTGCCAGTAGAAACGTGGCGGGGGAGACCCAGTACTTC. Its protein product is CASRNVAGETQYF. Complete variable domain (other parts from reference TRBV19 and TRBJ2-5): DGGITQSPKYLFRKEGQNVTLSCEQNLNHDAMYWYRQDPGQGLRLIYYSQIVNDFQKGDIAEGYSVSREKKESFPLTVTSAQKNPTAFYLCASRNVAGETQYFGPGTRLLVL.

The table lists this clone with a count of one. The chain combines TRBV5-8 with TRBJ2-1; 11 nucleotides line up with TRBD1. The CDR3 runs 16 residues. The germline V gene encodes CDR1 SGHTS and CDR2 YDEGEE. The trim removed 3 bases at V and 1 base at J, leaving 3 bases unmatched. Here the CDR3 reads CASSSWDRGSYNEQFF. In DNA, the CDR3 is TGTGCCAGCAGCTCCTGGGACAGGGGGTCCTACAATGAGCAGTTCTTC.

The CDR3 DNA follows: TGTGCCAGTTCATCCCAGGGAAGGGGGCTGTTTTTT. Translated, it gives CASSSQGRGLFF. The chain employs TRBV19 and TRBJ2-2; tentatively, D is TRBD1 (5 bases). CDR3 length: 12 amino acids. Germline V gene lookup returns CDR1 LNHDA and CDR2 SQIVND (reference sequence). Trimming cost V 8 bases and J 13 bases, with 17 bases left between them.

The CDR3 protein is CASSRQYNQPQHF. The CDR3 coding sequence is TGTGCCAGCAGCCGACAGTACAATCAGCCCCAGCATTTT. The chain couples TRBV6-5 to TRBJ1-5, with D perhaps matching TRBD1 (5 bases). With 6 bases removed from V and 3 bases from J, the gap between germline ends came to 9 bases. The CDR3 spans 13 residues. Germline-derived CDR1 and CDR2 are MNHEY and SVGAGI.

V usage is TRBV12-2 and J usage is TRBJ2-3; the listed D gene, TRBD2, was not tested against the DNA. TRBV12-2 is annotated as a pseudogene. This CDR3 region has 15 residues. The CDR3 spells CASRLSGRWSDTQYF. In DNA, the CDR3 is TGTGCAAGTCGCTTGAGCGGGAGGTGGTCAGATACGCAGTATTTT.

The chain has TRBV6-5 and TRBJ1-1; D is undetermined. V shed 2 bases and J shed 7 bases, with 17 bases lying between them. This CDR3 is 15 amino acids long. Germline loops: CDR1 MNHEY, CDR2 SVGAGI. The CDR3 DNA is TGTGCCAGCAGTTACCCTGAGGGCAGGCCAAATGAAGCTTTCTTT. Translation gives CASSYPEGRPNEAFF.

The V and J genes are TRBV28 and TRBJ2-1, with 10 bases fitting TRBD1. Unmatched junction bases numbered 13, after V lost 8 bases and J lost 0 bases. This CDR3 is 18 amino acids long. Germline CDR1 MDHEN, CDR2 SYDVKM. The CDR3 DNA sequence: TGTGCCAGCCGCTACCACCTCGGGACAGGGGTCTCCTACAATGAGCAGTTCTTC. Its protein is CASRYHLGTGVSYNEQFF.

This clone was seen only a few times. Other DNA sequences in the sample encode the same CDR3. The V call is TRBV7-9, the J call TRBJ1-1; 9 bases fit TRBD1. V dropped 4 bases and J dropped 4; count of bases not matched to a gene: 1. CDR1 SEHNR and CDR2 FQNEAQ come from the germline V gene (reference sequence). The CDR3 sequence is 13 residues long. The CDR3 DNA reads TGTGCCAGCAGCTCGGGACAGGGCACTGAAGCTTTCTTT. Translation gives CASSSGQGTEAFF.

The rearrangement joins TRBV15 to TRBJ2-2; 7 bases agree with TRBD2. V lost 0 bases to trimming and J lost 5 bases; unmatched junction nucleotides: 12. From germline, CDR1 is LNHNV and CDR2 YYDKDF (reference sequence). The CDR3 has 18 residues. The CDR3 loop reads CATSRDIGGGSRTGELFF. CDR3 nucleotide sequence: TGTGCCACCAGCAGAGATATCGGGGGAGGGTCGAGAACCGGGGAGCTGTTTTTT. The full variable domain, completed using reference TRBV15 and TRBJ2-2, is DAMVIQNPRYQVTQFGKPVTLSCSQTLNHNVMYWYQQKSSQAPKLLFHYYDKDFNNEADTPDNFQSRRPNTSFCFLDIRSPGLGDTAMYLCATSRDIGGGSRTGELFFGEGSRLTVL.

This chain uses TRBV30 with TRBJ2-1, with 12 bases matching TRBD2. The V gene end was trimmed by 1 base and the J gene end by 4 bases; junction bases not matched to a gene: 2. The CDR3 contains 15 residues. Germline CDR1 reads GTSNPN; CDR2 reads SVGIG (reference sequence). Here the CDR3 DNA reads TGTGCCTGGAGTGGGACTAGCGGGGATTACAATGAGCAGTTCTTC. It is translated as CAWSGTSGDYNEQFF.

This clone has a handful of counts. The chain carries TRBV6-5 and TRBJ2-7, with no clear D. Trimming left V 6 bases short and J 1 base short, with 16 bases between. The CDR3 sequence is 15 residues long. Germline assignment: CDR1 MNHEY and CDR2 SVGAGI. In nucleotides, the CDR3 is TGTGCCAGCAGCCACCGGTCCGTTCCTTCCTACGAGCAGTACTTC. Its translation is CASSHRSVPSYEQYF.

The gene calls are TRBV5-1 and TRBJ2-2; 13 positions agree with TRBD2. This CDR3 region has 14 residues. The J segment lost 5 bases and the V segment lost 7 bases, leaving 2 bases of the junction unmatched. Per germline, CDR1 SGHRS and CDR2 YFSETQ. CDR3 nucleotide sequence: TGCGCCAGCCGACTAGCGGGAGGAACCGGGGAGCTGTTTTTT. Its protein is CASRLAGGTGELFF.

V is TRBV30 and J is TRBJ1-6; TRBD1 matches 10 bases. V was pared by 7 bases and J by 0 bases, with 6 bases of the junction left unmatched. CDR3 length: 16 amino acids. CDR1 is GTSNPN and CDR2 is SVGIG in the germline V gene (reference sequence). CDR3 region: CAFWTGGSSYNSPLHF. As DNA, the CDR3 is TGTGCCTTTTGGACAGGGGGGAGCTCCTATAATTCACCCCTCCACTTT.

The rearrangement links TRBV7-2 to TRBJ2-2; TRBD2 agrees at 9 bases. The CDR3 contains 16 residues. V was clipped by 2 bases and J by 4 bases; unmatched bases: 5. Germline CDR1 reads SGHTA; CDR2 reads FQGNSA. The CDR3 loop is CASSLHSGSSTGELFF. The CDR3 nucleotides are TGTGCCAGCAGCTTACATAGCGGGAGTAGCACCGGGGAGCTGTTTTTT.